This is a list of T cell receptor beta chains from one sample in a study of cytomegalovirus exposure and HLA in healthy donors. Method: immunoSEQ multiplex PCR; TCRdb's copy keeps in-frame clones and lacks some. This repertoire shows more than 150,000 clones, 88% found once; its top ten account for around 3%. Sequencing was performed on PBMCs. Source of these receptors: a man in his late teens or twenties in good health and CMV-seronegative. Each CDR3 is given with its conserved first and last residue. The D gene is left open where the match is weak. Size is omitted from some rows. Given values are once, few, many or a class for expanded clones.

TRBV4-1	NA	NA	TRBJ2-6	CASSQRSGSGANVLTF
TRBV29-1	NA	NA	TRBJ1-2	CSVGALNYGYTF
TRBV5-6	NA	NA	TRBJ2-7	CASSSGWEYGQPAYEQYF
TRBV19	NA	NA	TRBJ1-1	CASNTDPRQAPRVNTEAFF
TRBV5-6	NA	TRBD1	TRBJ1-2	CASSYPLGTGGPAGGYTF
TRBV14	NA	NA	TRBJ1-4	CASSPNPGKLFF
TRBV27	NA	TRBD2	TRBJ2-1	CASKTWGEGYNEQFF
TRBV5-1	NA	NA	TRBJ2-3	CASSLVRVKSTDTQYF
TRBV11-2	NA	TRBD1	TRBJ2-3	CASSQGQGSGTDTQYF
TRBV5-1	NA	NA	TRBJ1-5	CASSLGQSNQPQHF
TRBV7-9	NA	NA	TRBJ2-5	CASAPRDTQGETQYF
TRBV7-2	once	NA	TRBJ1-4	CASSSGDANEKLFF
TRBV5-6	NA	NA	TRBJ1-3	CASSLALAGVGNTIYF
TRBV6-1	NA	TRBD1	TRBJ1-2	CASSDVTGGGYGYGYTF
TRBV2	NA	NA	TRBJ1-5	CASSADSNQPQHF
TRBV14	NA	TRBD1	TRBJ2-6	CASSLYRGRAGANVLTF
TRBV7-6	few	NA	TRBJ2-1	CASSLSSGDRNNEQFF
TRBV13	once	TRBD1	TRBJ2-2	CASSQARQGLTGELFF
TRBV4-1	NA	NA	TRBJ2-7	CASSQGPGVPYEQYF
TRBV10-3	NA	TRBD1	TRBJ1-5	CAISARGTGQSNQPQHF
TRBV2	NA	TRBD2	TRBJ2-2	CASKAIAGGNTGELFF
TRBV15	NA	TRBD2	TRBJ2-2	CATSRDRARGDTGELFF
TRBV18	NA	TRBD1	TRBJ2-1	CASSPFSRTGNDNEQFF
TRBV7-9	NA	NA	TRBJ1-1	CASSLVGQGYTEAFF
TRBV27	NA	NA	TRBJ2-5	CASSTRRGQSEQQETQYF
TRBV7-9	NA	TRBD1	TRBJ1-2	CASSALRDSSNYGYTF
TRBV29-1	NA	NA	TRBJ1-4	CSVEVGPGGLEVRKLFF
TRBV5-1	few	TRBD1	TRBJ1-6	CASSPGQDSSPLHF
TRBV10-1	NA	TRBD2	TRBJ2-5	CASTQREGETQYF
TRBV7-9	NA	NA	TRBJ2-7	CASSLRSGPTEQYF
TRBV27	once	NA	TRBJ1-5	CASSLRQASNQPQHF
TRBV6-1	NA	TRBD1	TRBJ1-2	CARRTGNGYTF
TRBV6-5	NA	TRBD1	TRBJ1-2	CASSYPGQSTYTF
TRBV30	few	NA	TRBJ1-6	CAWGQGNSPLHF
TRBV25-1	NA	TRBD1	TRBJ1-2	CASSNPGGGYTF
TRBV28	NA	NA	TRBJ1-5	CASGLGDQPQHF
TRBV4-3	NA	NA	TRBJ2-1	CASSQDLPSLRYNEQFF
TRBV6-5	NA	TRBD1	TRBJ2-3	CASSYSRQGTDTQYF
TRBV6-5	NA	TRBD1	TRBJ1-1	CASSYLQGIAEAFF
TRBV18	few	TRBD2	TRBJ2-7	CASSPKNYDQGTSGYEQYF
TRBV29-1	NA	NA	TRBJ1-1	CSVERGMNTEAFF
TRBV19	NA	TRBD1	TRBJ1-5	CASSEDRGLNQPQHF
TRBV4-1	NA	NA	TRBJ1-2	CASSQAFQGSNYGYTF
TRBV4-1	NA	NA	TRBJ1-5	CASSQDGTTNQPQHF
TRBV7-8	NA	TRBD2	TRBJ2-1	CASSLPPLAGEYHEQFF
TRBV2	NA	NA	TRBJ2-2	CATPTRGPGTGELFF
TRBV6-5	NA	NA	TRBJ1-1	CASSYTGSTEAFF
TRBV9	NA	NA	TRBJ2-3	CASSVATRSPRGTDTQYF
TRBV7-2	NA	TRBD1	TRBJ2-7	CASSFDRGSSYEQYF
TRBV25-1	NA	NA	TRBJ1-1	CASSGIGGYTEAFF
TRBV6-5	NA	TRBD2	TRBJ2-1	CASSSPSGSFNEQFF
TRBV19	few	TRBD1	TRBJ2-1	CASSIERQGGNEQFF
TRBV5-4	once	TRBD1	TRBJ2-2	CASRARGGSDTGELFF
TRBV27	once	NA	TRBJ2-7	CASSPLPSYEQYF